This T cell receptor beta chain was identified in a study of prognosis after radiotherapy for stage I lung cancer. Points from the study as a whole: Unique TCR clone counts went down once patients had stereotactic body radiation therapy, median approximately 9,600 versus 7,200. There were reportedly differences in TRBV and TRBJ gene usage between patients with and without metastases.

This CDR3 has 19 amino acids. V dropped 1 base and J dropped 2; count of bases not matched to a gene: 12. Per germline, CDR1 SGDLS and CDR2 YYNGEE. From genomic DNA, TCR beta CDR3 was amplified by two-round multiplex PCR. During first-round PCR, primers specific to each TRBV and TRBJ gene were used. From the multiplex PCR reads, TCRdb called clonotypes with MiXCR, one entry per CDR3 protein. Among roughly 14,000 distinct CDR3 sequences listed, 25% to 30% were seen once. This clonotype appeared many times. Its cognate antigen is unknown. V is TRBV9 and J is TRBJ2-5; 12 positions match TRBD2. The specimen was PBMCs, collected before or after stereotactic body radiation therapy (not recorded which). The source of this sequence is a donor at least 50 years old with non-small cell lung cancer. CDR3 nucleotide sequence: TGTGCCAGCAGCGTAACGACTAGCGGGAGCGATCCGGGGCAAGAGACCCAGTACTTC. Protein: CASSVTTSGSDPGQETQYF.